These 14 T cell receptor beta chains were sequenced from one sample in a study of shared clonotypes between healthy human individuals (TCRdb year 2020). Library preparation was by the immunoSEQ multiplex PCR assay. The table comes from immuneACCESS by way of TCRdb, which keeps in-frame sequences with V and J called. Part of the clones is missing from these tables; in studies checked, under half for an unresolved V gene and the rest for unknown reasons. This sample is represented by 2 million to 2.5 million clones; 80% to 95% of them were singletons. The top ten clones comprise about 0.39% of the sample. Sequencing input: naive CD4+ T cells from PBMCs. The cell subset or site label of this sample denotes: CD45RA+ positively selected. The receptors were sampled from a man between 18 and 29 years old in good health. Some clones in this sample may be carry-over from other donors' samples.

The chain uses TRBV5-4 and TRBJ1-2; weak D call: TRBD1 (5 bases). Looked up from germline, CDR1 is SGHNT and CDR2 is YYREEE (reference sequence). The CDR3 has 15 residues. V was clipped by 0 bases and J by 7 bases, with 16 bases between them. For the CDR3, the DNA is TGTGCCAGCAGCTTGGGGGCAGGGCGCTCTGGTGGCTACACCTTC. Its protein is CASSLGAGRSGGYTF.

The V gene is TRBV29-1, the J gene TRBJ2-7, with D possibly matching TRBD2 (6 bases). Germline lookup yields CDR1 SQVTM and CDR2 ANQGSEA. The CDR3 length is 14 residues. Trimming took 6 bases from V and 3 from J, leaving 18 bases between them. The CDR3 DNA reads TGCAGCGTGGAGGTGAGATGGGGGGACTACGAGCAGTACTTC. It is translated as CSVEVRWGDYEQYF.

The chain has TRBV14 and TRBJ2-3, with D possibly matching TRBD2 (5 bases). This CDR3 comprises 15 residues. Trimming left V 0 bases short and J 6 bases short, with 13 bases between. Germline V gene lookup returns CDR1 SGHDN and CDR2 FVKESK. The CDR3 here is CASSQDPLPGDTQYF. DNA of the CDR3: TGTGCCAGCAGCCAAGACCCACTCCCGGGGGATACGCAGTATTTT.

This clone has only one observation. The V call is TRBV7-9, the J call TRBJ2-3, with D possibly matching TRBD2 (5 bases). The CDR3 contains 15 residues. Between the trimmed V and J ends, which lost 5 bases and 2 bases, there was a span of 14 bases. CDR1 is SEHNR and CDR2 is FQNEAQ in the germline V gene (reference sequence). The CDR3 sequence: CASSPGKSDTDTQYF. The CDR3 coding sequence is TGTGCCAGCAGCCCCGGGAAGAGCGACACAGATACGCAGTATTTT.

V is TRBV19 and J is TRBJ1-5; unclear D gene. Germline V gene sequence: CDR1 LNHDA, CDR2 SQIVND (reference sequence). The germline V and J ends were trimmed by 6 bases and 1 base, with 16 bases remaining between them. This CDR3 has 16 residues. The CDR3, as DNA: TGTGCCAGTAGATCCGGCTCCACGGCCAGCAATCAGCCCCAGCATTTT. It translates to CASRSGSTASNQPQHF.

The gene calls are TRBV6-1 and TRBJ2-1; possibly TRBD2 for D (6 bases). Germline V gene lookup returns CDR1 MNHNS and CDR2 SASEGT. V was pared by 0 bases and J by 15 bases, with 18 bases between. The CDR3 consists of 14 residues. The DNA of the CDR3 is TGTGCCAGCAGTGAAGCTGGCTTGGGGAGGAGATGGTTCTTC. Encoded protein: CASSEAGLGRRWFF.

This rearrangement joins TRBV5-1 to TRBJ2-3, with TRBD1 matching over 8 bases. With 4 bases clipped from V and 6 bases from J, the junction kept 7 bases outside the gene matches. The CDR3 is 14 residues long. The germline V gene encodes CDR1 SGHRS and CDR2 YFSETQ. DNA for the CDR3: TGCGCCAGCAGCCTGCTAGGGACAGGCGATACGCAGTATTTT. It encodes CASSLLGTGDTQYF. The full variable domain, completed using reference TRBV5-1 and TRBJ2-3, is KAGVTQTPRYLIKTRGQQVTLSCSPISGHRSVSWYQQTPGQGLQFLFEYFSETQRNKGNFPGRFSGRQFSNSRSEMNVSTLELGDSALYLCASSLLGTGDTQYFGPGTRLTVL.

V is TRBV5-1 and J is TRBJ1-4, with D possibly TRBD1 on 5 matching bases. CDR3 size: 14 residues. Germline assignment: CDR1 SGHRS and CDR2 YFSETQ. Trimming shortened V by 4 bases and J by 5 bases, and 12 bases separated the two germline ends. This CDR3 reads CASSPNGGNEKLFF. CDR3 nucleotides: TGCGCCAGCAGCCCAAACGGGGGAAATGAAAAACTGTTTTTT.

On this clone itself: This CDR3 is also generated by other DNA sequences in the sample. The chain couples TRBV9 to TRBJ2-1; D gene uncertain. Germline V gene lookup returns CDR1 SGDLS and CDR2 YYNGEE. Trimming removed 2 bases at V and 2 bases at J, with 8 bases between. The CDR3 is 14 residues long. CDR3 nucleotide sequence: TGTGCCAGCAGCGTTGCCCCTGCCTACAATGAGCAGTTCTTC. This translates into CASSVAPAYNEQFF.

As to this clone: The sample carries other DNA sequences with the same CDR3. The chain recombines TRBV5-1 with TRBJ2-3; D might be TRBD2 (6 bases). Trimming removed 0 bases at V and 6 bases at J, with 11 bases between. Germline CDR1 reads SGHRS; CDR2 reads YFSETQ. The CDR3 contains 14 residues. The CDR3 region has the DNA TGCGCCAGCAGCTTGGTCGGGAGTGCGGATACGCAGTATTTT. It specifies CASSLVGSADTQYF.

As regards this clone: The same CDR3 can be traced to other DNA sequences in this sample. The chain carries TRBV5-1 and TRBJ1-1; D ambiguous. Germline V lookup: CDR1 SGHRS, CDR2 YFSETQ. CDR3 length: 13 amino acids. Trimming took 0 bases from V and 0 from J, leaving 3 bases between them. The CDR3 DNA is TGCGCCAGCAGCTTGGTTGTGAACACTGAAGCTTTCTTT. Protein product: CASSLVVNTEAFF.

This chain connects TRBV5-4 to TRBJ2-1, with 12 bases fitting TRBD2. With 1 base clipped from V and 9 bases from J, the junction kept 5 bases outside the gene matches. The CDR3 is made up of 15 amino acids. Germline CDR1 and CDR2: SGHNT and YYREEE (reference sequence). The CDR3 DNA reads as TGTGCCAGCAGCTTGAGGGCTAGCGGGAGGGGTGAGCAGTTCTTC. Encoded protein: CASSLRASGRGEQFF.

The CDR3 loop is CASSQEGYTDTQYF. CDR3 sequence (DNA): TGTGCCAGCAGCCAAGAGGGGTATACAGATACGCAGTATTTT. The gene calls are TRBV4-2 and TRBJ2-3, with D unclear. The CDR3 sequence is 14 residues long. Germline V lookup: CDR1 LGHNA, CDR2 YNFKEQ. Between the trimmed V and J ends, which lost 0 bases and 3 bases, there was a span of 7 bases.

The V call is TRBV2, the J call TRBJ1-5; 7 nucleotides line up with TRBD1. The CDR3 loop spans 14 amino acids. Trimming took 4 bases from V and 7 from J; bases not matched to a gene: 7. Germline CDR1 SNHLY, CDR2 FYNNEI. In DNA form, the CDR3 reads TGTGCCAGCAGTGGACAGGGCCCCCGACAGCCCCAGCATTTT. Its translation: CASSGQGPRQPQHF.